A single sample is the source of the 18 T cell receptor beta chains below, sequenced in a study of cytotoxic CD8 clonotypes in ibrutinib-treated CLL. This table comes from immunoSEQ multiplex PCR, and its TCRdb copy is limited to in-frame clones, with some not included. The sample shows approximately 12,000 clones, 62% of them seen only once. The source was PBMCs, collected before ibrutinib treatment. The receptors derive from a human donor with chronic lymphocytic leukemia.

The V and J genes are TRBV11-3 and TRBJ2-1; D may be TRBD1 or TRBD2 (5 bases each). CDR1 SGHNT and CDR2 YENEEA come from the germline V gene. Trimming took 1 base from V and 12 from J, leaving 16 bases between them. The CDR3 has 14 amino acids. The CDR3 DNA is TGTGCCAGCAGCTTAGGTGGGACCTTGAGTGGGCAGTTCTTC. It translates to CASSLGGTLSGQFF.

CDR3 coding DNA: TGTGCCAGCAGTTCCCCCGGGACAGGGAACTACGAGCAGTACTTC. It yields the protein CASSSPGTGNYEQYF. This sequence joins TRBV6-5 and TRBJ2-7; TRBD1 aligns across 9 bases. Germline CDR1 and CDR2: MNHEY and SVGAGI. The CDR3 contains 15 residues. Trimming took 4 bases from V and 3 from J; bases not matched to a gene: 7.

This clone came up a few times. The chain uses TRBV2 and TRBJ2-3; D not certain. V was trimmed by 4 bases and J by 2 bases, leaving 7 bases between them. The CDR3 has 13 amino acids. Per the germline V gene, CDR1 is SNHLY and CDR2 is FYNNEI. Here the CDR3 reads CASSGPNTDTQYF. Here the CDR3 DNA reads TGTGCCAGCAGTGGCCCCAACACAGATACGCAGTATTTT.

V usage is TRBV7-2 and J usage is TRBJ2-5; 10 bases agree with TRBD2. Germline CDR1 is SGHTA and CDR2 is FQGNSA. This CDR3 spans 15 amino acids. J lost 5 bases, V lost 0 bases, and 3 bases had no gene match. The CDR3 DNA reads TGTGCCAGCAGCTTAGCTAGCGGGGGGTTCGAGACCCAGTACTTC. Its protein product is CASSLASGGFETQYF.

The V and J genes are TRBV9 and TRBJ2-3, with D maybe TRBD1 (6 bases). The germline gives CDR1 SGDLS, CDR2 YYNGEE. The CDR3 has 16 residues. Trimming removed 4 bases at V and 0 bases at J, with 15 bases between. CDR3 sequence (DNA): TGTGCCAGCAGCCGCCTGGGGGCGACTAGCACAGATACGCAGTATTTT. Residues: CASSRLGATSTDTQYF.

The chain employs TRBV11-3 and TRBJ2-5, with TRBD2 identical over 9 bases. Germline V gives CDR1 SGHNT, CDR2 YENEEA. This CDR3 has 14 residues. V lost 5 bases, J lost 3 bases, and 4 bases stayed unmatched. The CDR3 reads CASSAGGRKETQYF. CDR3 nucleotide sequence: TGTGCCAGCAGCGCGGGGGGGCGGAAAGAGACCCAGTACTTC.

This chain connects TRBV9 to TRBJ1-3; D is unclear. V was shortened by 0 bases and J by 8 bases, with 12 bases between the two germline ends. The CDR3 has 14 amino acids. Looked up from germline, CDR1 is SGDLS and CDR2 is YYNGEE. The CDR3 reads CASSVDVQPDTIYF. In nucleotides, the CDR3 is TGTGCCAGCAGCGTAGATGTACAGCCAGACACCATATATTTT. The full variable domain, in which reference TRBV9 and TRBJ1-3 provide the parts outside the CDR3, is DSGVTQTPKHLITATGQRVTLRCSPRSGDLSVYWYQQSLDQGLQFLIQYYNGEERAKGNILERFSAQQFPDLHSELNLSSLELGDSALYFCASSVDVQPDTIYFGEGSWLTVV.

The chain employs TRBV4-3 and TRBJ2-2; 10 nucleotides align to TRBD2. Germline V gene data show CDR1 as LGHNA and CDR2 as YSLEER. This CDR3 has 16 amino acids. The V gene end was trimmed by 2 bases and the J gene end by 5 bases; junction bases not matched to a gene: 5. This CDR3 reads CASSQPGTSDTGELFF. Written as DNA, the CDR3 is TGCGCCAGCAGCCAACCTGGGACTAGCGATACCGGGGAGCTGTTTTTT.

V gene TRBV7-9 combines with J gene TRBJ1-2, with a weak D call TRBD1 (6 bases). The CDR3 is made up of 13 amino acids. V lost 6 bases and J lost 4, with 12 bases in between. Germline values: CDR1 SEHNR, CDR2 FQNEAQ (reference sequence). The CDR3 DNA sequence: TGTGCCAGCAGGTCAGGGGAAACCTATGGCTACACCTTC. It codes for CASRSGETYGYTF.

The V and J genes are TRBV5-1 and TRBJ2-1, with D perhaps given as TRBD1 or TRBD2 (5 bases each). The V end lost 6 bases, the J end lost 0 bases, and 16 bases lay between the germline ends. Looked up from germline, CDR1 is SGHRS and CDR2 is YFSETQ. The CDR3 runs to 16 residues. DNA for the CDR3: TGCGCCAGCACCCAGGGCGGGCCTAGCTCCTACAATGAGCAGTTCTTC. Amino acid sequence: CASTQGGPSSYNEQFF.

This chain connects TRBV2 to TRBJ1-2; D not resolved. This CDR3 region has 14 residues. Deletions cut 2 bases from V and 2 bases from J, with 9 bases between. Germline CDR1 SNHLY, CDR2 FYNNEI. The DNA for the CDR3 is TGTGCCAGCAGTGAATGGGCAGAAAACTATGGCTACACCTTC. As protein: CASSEWAENYGYTF.

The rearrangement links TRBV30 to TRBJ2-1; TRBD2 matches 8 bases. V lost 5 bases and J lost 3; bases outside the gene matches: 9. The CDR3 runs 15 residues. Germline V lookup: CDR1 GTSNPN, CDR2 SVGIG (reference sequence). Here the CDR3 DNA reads TGTGCCTGGGTTAGAGCGGGGGACCACTACAATGAGCAGTTCTTC. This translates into CAWVRAGDHYNEQFF.

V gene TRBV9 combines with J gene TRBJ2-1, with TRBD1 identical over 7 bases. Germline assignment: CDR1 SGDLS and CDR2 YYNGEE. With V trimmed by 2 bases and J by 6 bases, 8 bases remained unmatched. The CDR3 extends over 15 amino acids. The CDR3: CASSVGRGLSNEQFF. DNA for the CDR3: TGTGCCAGCAGCGTGGGTAGGGGGCTATCCAATGAGCAGTTCTTC.

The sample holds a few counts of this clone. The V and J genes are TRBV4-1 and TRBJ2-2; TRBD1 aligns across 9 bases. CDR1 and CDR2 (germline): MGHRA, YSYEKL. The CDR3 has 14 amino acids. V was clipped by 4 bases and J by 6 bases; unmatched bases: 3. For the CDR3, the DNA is TGCGCCAGCAGCCTTGGACAGGGGCCCGGGGAGCTGTTTTTT. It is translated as CASSLGQGPGELFF.

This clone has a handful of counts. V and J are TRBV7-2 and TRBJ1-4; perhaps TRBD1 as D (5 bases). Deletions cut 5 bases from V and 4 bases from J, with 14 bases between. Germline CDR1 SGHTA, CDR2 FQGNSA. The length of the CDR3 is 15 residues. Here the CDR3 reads CASSAQGPLNEKLFF. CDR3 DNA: TGTGCCAGCAGCGCGCAGGGTCCCCTTAATGAAAAACTGTTTTTT.

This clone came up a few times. CDR3 protein: CASSLAPQTTNEKLFF. CDR3 bases: TGTGCCAGCAGTTTAGCTCCACAAACAACTAATGAAAAACTGTTTTTT. This chain uses TRBV28 with TRBJ1-4; no clear D. This CDR3 has 16 amino acids. Per germline, CDR1 MDHEN and CDR2 SYDVKM. V dropped 2 bases and J dropped 0 bases, with 10 bases sitting between them.

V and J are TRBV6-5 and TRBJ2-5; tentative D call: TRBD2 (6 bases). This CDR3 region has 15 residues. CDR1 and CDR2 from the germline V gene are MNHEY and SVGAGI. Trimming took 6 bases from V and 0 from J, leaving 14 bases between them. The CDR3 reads CASSRGTLYQETQYF. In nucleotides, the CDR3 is TGTGCCAGCAGCCGGGGGACCTTGTACCAAGAGACCCAGTACTTC.

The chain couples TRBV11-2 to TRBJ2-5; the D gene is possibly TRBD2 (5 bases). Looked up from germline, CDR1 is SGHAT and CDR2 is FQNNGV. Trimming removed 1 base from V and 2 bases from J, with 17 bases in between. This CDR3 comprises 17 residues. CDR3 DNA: TGTGCCAGCAGCTTAGGGGTTGGCAGGAGACTACAAGAGACCCAGTACTTC. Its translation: CASSLGVGRRLQETQYF. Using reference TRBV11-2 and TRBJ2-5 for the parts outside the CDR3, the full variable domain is EAGVAQSPRYKIIEKRQSVAFWCNPISGHATLYWYQQILGQGPKLLIQFQNNGVVDDSQLPKDRFSAERLKGVDSTLKIQPAKLEDSAVYLCASSLGVGRRLQETQYFGPGTRLLVL.